This paragraph covers one TCR beta chain sequence. The data derive from a study of blood T cell repertoires in COVID-19. Background on the study: Whether acute or convalescent, the COVID-19 samples came from the United States, Italy and Spain. In each case, the material was cDNA or gDNA derived from T cells, B-cell-depleted T cells, or PBMCs.

CDR3 length: 16 residues. V gave up 2 bases and J gave up 5 bases; unmatched junction bases: 11. Germline lookup yields CDR1 SGHTA and CDR2 FQGNSA. In the original analysis: Reference gene primers were amplified, and this amplification served to estimate nucleated cell counts. Produced via immunoSEQ multiplex PCR; TCRdb's table is partial and in-frame only. V, J and clone size reflect that table, while D and trimming were determined from the DNA. Counted here are about 320,000 clones, approximately 85% occurring once; the ten biggest clones make up more than 6%. The source material was peripheral blood. The gene calls are TRBV7-2 and TRBJ1-2; 7 bases line up with TRBD1. This TCR was recovered from a human donor in a cohort sampled during active COVID-19. This CDR3 is CASSLSGAGGGYGYTF. CDR3 sequence (DNA): TGTGCCAGCAGCTTATCAGGGGCAGGGGGAGGATATGGCTACACCTTC.